Here is one T cell receptor (beta chain) with its context. As yet, its antigen is unknown. These data come from a study of OX40 agonist ivuxolimab in advanced cancers. The study's findings and limits: Researchers did not determine the expanded peripheral T cells' antigen specificity.

V shed 4 bases, J shed 9 bases, and the junction held 16 bases outside the gene matches. There are 17 residues in the CDR3. In germline, CDR1 is SGHVS, CDR2 FQNEAQ. Patients were ruled out by autoimmune disease history or systemic immunosuppression. Assay used: immunoSEQ multiplex PCR; TCRdb lists only in-frame clones, some missing. The table shows roughly 110,000 clones, with around 90% occurring only once. This clonotype originated in an adult with an advanced solid tumor such as melanoma, head and neck, liver or kidney cancer. The material sequenced was CD4+ or CD8+ T cells sorted from blood, taken in a trial of the OX40 agonist ivuxolimab. This chain connects TRBV7-8 to TRBJ2-1; 9 nucleotides align to TRBD2. The CDR3 nucleotides read TGTGCCAGCAGCTCCCCGAGGGTTGCGGGAGGGCCCGTTGAGCAGTTCTTC. This gives the protein CASSSPRVAGGPVEQFF.